The T cell receptor beta chain described here comes from a study of T cell responses to AZD1222 COVID-19 vaccine. Study-wide findings and caveats: Repertoires were sampled only after the peak T cell response. Per reports, nearly half of all spike-specific TCRs target regions that are unmutated in variants.

Generated by immunoSEQ multiplex PCR, the TCRdb table keeps only in-frame clones and is missing some. The top ten hold 0.5% to 0.7% of the sample, which has around 260,000 clones, about 92% seen once. Of note for this clone: The antigen is not known.

The CDR3 has 14 amino acids. CDR1 and CDR2 from the germline V gene are SEHNR and FQNEAQ (reference sequence). The V end lost 5 bases, the J end lost 3 bases, and 11 bases lay between the germline ends. V gene TRBV7-9 combines with J gene TRBJ1-5; D possibly corresponds to TRBD1 (6 bases). This material consisted of peripheral blood, taken on day 0 of AZD1222 vaccination. This TCR derives from an adult in good health. The DNA for the CDR3 is TGTGCCAGCAGCCACTGGGACACCAATCAGCCCCAGCATTTT. It specifies CASSHWDTNQPQHF.